The next 20 T cell receptor beta chains were all read from a single sample in a study of radiation and T cells in renal cell carcinoma. Sequencing used immunoSEQ multiplex PCR; TCRdb keeps in-frame clones, though not all of them. Here the sample spans about 150,000 clones, roughly 90% being singletons. Sample time point: blood 2 weeks post-SBRT. As for treatment: 15 Gy SBRT to primary tumor, nephrectomy 4 weeks later. The source material was blood, sampled from a patient whose treatment included radiotherapy and nephrectomy. These receptors all stem from a woman between 45 and 60 years old with renal cell carcinoma.

V gene TRBV6-5 combines with J gene TRBJ1-5; D is unresolved. Trimming stripped 5 bases from V and 5 bases from J, with 10 bases between. The CDR3 consists of 13 residues. Germline assignment: CDR1 MNHEY and CDR2 SVGAGI. The DNA for the CDR3 is TGTGCCAGCAGTCGAAGGACGGATCAGCCCCAGCATTTT. Amino acids: CASSRRTDQPQHF.

The V and J genes are TRBV5-1 and TRBJ2-7; TRBD1 matches 7 bases. V gave up 4 bases and J gave up 2 bases; unmatched junction bases: 3. CDR1 is SGHRS, CDR2 YFSETQ, per germline. CDR3 size: 13 residues. The CDR3 spells CASSPGTAYEQYF. The CDR3 DNA is TGCGCCAGCAGCCCGGGGACAGCCTACGAGCAGTACTTC.

CDR3 loop: CASSPKGGQGLYGYTF. CDR3 bases: TGTGCCAGCAGCCCCAAGGGGGGGCAGGGGTTGTATGGCTACACCTTC. The chain carries TRBV7-9 and TRBJ1-2, with D perhaps TRBD1 (6 bases). Germline V lookup: CDR1 SEHNR, CDR2 FQNEAQ (reference sequence). V lost 5 bases, J lost 5 bases, and 21 bases lay in between. This CDR3 spans 16 amino acids.

This clone was seen only once. The chain couples TRBV6-6 to TRBJ1-1; D ambiguous. V dropped 2 bases and J dropped 4 bases, with 14 bases sitting between them. CDR1 and CDR2 from the germline V gene are MNHNY and SVGAGI (reference sequence). The CDR3 contains 15 residues. The CDR3 spells CASSYTIDWGTEAFF. In nucleotides, the CDR3 is TGTGCCAGCAGTTACACGATTGACTGGGGCACTGAAGCTTTCTTT.

This clone occurred once. The genes are TRBV7-9 and TRBJ1-3; D is uncertain. Trimming pared 8 bases from V and 0 bases from J, leaving 8 bases between. Per germline, CDR1 SEHNR and CDR2 FQNEAQ (reference sequence). The CDR3 runs 13 residues. CDR3 protein: CASLPVSGNTIYF. CDR3 sequence (DNA): TGTGCCAGCCTCCCGGTCTCTGGAAACACCATATATTTT.

The count of this clone is one. The chain is built from TRBV4-2 and TRBJ2-1; D is possibly TRBD2 (6 bases). Per germline, CDR1 LGHNA and CDR2 YNFKEQ. V lost 4 bases, J lost 3 bases, and 13 bases lay in between. The CDR3 spans 15 residues. CDR3 coding DNA: TGTGCCAGCAGCCGTCGTGTAGCGGACTACAATGAGCAGTTCTTC. Translation gives CASSRRVADYNEQFF.

The chain has TRBV2 and TRBJ2-3, with no clear D. The CDR3 runs to 15 residues. Trimming cost V 2 bases and J 2 bases, with 11 bases left between them. Germline CDR1 is SNHLY and CDR2 is FYNNEI. Here the CDR3 DNA reads TGTGCCAGCAGTGAAAGAACAGCCACCACAGATACGCAGTATTTT. It translates to CASSERTATTDTQYF.

This clone appeared a single time. The J gene is TRBJ2-6, the V gene TRBV7-8; tentative D call: TRBD1 (5 bases). There are 18 residues in the CDR3. V was shortened by 0 bases and J by 0 bases, with 12 bases between the two germline ends. The V gene's germline CDR1 is SGHVS and CDR2 FQNEAQ. CDR3 region: CASSLARRAPSGANVLTF. In nucleotides, the CDR3 is TGTGCCAGCAGCTTAGCGCGCAGGGCCCCCTCTGGGGCCAACGTCCTGACTTTC.

This chain connects TRBV2 to TRBJ2-7, with D uncertain. Deletions cut 2 bases from V and 6 bases from J, with 11 bases between. Per germline, CDR1 SNHLY and CDR2 FYNNEI. The CDR3 has 13 amino acids. Written as DNA, the CDR3 is TGTGCCAGCAGTGAAATCCCCCTGAGCGAGCAGTACTTC. It codes for CASSEIPLSEQYF.

The chain recombines TRBV7-2 with TRBJ2-2, with TRBD1 matching 9 bases. The CDR3 contains 14 residues. The junction had 2 bases not matched to a gene; V was cut back by 6 bases and J by 3 bases. Germline assignment: CDR1 SGHTA and CDR2 FQGNSA. CDR3 region: CASSWTGDTGELFF. The CDR3 bases are TGTGCCAGCAGTTGGACAGGGGACACCGGGGAGCTGTTTTTT.

V is TRBV25-1 and J is TRBJ1-2, with a possible D match to TRBD1 (6 bases). The CDR3 totals 14 residues. V shed 1 base and J shed 2 bases, with 8 bases lying between them. CDR1 MGHDK and CDR2 SYGVNS come from the germline V gene. The CDR3 loop is CASSELGANYGYTF. CDR3 nucleotide sequence: TGTGCCAGCAGTGAATTGGGGGCCAACTATGGCTACACCTTC.

The J gene is TRBJ1-2, the V gene TRBV9, with D maybe TRBD1 (5 bases). The germline CDR1 and CDR2 sequences are SGDLS and YYNGEE. The CDR3 contains 16 residues. V was trimmed by 2 bases and J by 5 bases, leaving 19 bases between them. The chain's CDR3 is CASSVEFRGVQYGYTF. DNA of the CDR3: TGTGCCAGCAGCGTTGAGTTTCGAGGGGTTCAGTATGGCTACACCTTC.

The chain has TRBV18 and TRBJ1-4; D is undetermined. This CDR3 is 15 amino acids long. Trimming removed 1 base from V and 4 bases from J, with 10 bases in between. Looked up from germline, CDR1 is KGHSH and CDR2 is LQKENI. This CDR3 is CASSPQETYNEKLFF. In nucleotides, the CDR3 is TGTGCCAGCTCACCACAGGAGACCTATAATGAAAAACTGTTTTTT.

Only one count was recorded for this clone. V gene TRBV9 combines with J gene TRBJ2-3, with 10 bases that match TRBD1. Germline CDR1 reads SGDLS; CDR2 reads YYNGEE. V gave up 3 bases and J gave up 2 bases; unmatched junction bases: 6. The CDR3 has 16 residues. In DNA form, the CDR3 reads TGTGCCAGCAGCGCTACCGGGACAGGGGCCACAGATACGCAGTATTTT. Translation gives CASSATGTGATDTQYF.

Regarding this clone: The junction shows a germline mismatch at one end, possibly a read error. The chain recombines TRBV18 with TRBJ1-2; D not certain. The germline CDR1 and CDR2 sequences are KGHSH and LQKENI. The CDR3 runs to 15 residues. Written as DNA, the CDR3 is TGTGCCAGCTCCCCACGCCGCGGGCCCGACTATGGCTACACCTTC. This codes for CASSPRRGPDYGYTF.

This clone was recorded only once. V and J are TRBV7-2 and TRBJ2-6; D gene uncertain. Trimming pared 1 base from V and 14 bases from J, leaving 15 bases between. Germline V gene lookup returns CDR1 SGHTA and CDR2 FQGNSA. The CDR3 totals 14 residues. The CDR3 DNA follows: TGTGCCAGCAGCTTAGGTGCAGGCCCGTATATCCTGACTTTC. Its translation is CASSLGAGPYILTF.

This rearrangement joins TRBV5-4 to TRBJ2-3; 12 nucleotides align to TRBD2. Germline V lookup: CDR1 SGHNT, CDR2 YYREEE (reference sequence). The CDR3 is 16 residues long. J gave up 5 bases and V 0 bases, and 4 bases lay outside the gene matches. CDR3 nucleotide sequence: TGTGCCAGCAGCTTGGCTAGCGGGGGGGCCGGAGATACGCAGTATTTT. It specifies CASSLASGGAGDTQYF.

The chain employs TRBV5-6 and TRBJ1-6; D call uncertain. Germline V lookup: CDR1 SGHDT, CDR2 YYEEEE. CDR3 length: 17 residues. V lost 4 bases and J lost 7, with 21 bases in between. Here the CDR3 DNA reads TGTGCCAGCAGCCAGAGCCTAAAGGTTGGGAGGAATTCACCCCTCCACTTT. This codes for CASSQSLKVGRNSPLHF.

The V and J genes are TRBV19 and TRBJ1-1; D is unclear. V lost 4 bases and J lost 1, with 16 bases in between. The CDR3 covers 16 residues. CDR1 and CDR2 (germline): LNHDA, SQIVND (reference sequence). The CDR3 DNA reads TGTGCCAGTAGTACTCCGGCATCGGCCAGGAACACTGAAGCTTTCTTT. Its translation: CASSTPASARNTEAFF.

The J gene is TRBJ2-6, the V gene TRBV6-5, with D possibly being TRBD1 (6 bases). Trimming took off 6 bases at V and 2 bases at J, with 11 bases between the two ends. The CDR3 has 15 residues. The germline V gene has CDR1 MNHEY and CDR2 SVGAGI. This chain's CDR3 is CASRATGTGANVLTF. The CDR3, as DNA: TGTGCCAGCAGGGCTACAGGGACTGGGGCCAACGTCCTGACTTTC.